These T cell receptor beta chains were read from a single sample in a study of control samples from healthy donors and cancer patients. Repertoires were generated with immunoSEQ multiplex PCR, while TCRdb's copy carries only in-frame clones and drops some. This table holds under 75,000 clones, 90% found once. Sequences were obtained from PBMCs. These receptors were obtained from a woman between 50 and 59 years old with colorectal cancer. CDR3s include the opening cysteine and the closing phenylalanine or tryptophan. Fields, in order: D gene, clone size, V gene, CDR3 length, J gene, CDR3 DNA, CDR3 protein. A D gene is named only where the DNA matches it firmly. Where a row states a size, it is once, few, many or the class of an expanded clone; other rows omit it.

>NA|NA|TRBV14|16|TRBJ1-1
TGTGCCAGCAGCCAAACGGGGGGGGACATGAACACTGAAGCTTTCTTT
CASSQTGGDMNTEAFF
>TRBD1|NA|TRBV28|15|TRBJ1-1
TGTGCCAGCAGTTTTTGGGACAGGAAGAACACTGAAGCTTTCTTT
CASSFWDRKNTEAFF
>NA|NA|TRBV30|13|TRBJ1-2
TGTGCCTGGAAGGGGCTGGGTTCGGGTGGCTACACCTTC
CAWKGLGSGGYTF
>NA|NA|TRBV18|13|TRBJ1-1
TGTGCCAGCTCTCCGTCGGGCCGGACTGAAGCTTTCTTT
CASSPSGRTEAFF
>NA|once|TRBV28|15|TRBJ2-7
TGTGCCAGCAGCACCCCCTCGGGGAACACCTACGAGCAGTACTTC
CASSTPSGNTYEQYF
>NA|NA|TRBV6-5|14|TRBJ2-5
TGTGCCAGCAGCATGACAGTATCCCAAGAGACCCAGTACTTC
CASSMTVSQETQYF
>TRBD2|NA|TRBV29-1|15|TRBJ2-3
TGCAGCGTTGAAGATCGGACGGGGGGAGGTGATACGCAGTATTTT
CSVEDRTGGGDTQYF
>NA|NA|TRBV11-3|14|TRBJ2-1
TGTGCCAGCAGCCCCAATCGGCAGGGGAATGAGCAGTTCTTC
CASSPNRQGNEQFF
>NA|NA|TRBV7-3|15|TRBJ2-2
TGTGCCAGCAGCTTAACCCCGGGAGCCACCGGGGAGCTGTTTTTT
CASSLTPGATGELFF
>NA|once|TRBV5-1|16|TRBJ1-4
TGCGCCAGCAGCTTGGGCGGCGGGGCACCTAATGAAAAACTGTTTTTT
CASSLGGGAPNEKLFF
>TRBD2|NA|TRBV25-1|16|TRBJ2-1
TGTGCCAGCAGTGAAGGGGGGGAGGCAGGGTTCAGGGAGCAGTTCTTC
CASSEGGEAGFREQFF
>NA|NA|TRBV2|12|TRBJ1-1
TGTGCCAGCAGTGAAGACGTTTCTGAAGCTTTCTTT
CASSEDVSEAFF
>TRBD1|NA|TRBV29-1|13|TRBJ2-4
TGCAGCGTTCGCATGACAGGGATCTACATTCAGTACTTC
CSVRMTGIYIQYF
>NA|NA|TRBV5-6|13|TRBJ2-7
TGTGCCAGCAGCAAGGACTGGGGAAAAGAGCAGTACTTC
CASSKDWGKEQYF
>TRBD1|NA|TRBV15|17|TRBJ1-3
TGTGCCACCAGCAGAACAACAGGGGCCTGGCTGTCGGACACCATATATTTT
CATSRTTGAWLSDTIYF
>TRBD1|NA|TRBV24-1|19|TRBJ2-6
TGTGCCACCCCGCTTACTGAGACAGGGCCTGACTCTGGGGCCAACGTCCTGACTTTC
CATPLTETGPDSGANVLTF
>NA|NA|TRBV6-5|11|TRBJ2-7
TGTGCCAGCCGGAGGGAGTACGAGCAGTACTTC
CASRREYEQYF
>TRBD1|NA|TRBV6-5|15|TRBJ1-1
TGTGCCAGCAGTTCACCGGGACAGATGAACACTGAAGCTTTCTTT
CASSSPGQMNTEAFF
>NA|NA|TRBV28|13|TRBJ2-7
TGTGCCAGCAGTTTATCCCAACTCTACGAGCAGTACTTC
CASSLSQLYEQYF
>NA|NA|TRBV2|11|TRBJ2-3
TGTGCCAGCAGTTCCCGCGATACGCAGTATTTT
CASSSRDTQYF
>TRBD1|NA|TRBV11-2|16|TRBJ2-4
TGTGCCAGCAGGGACGGGACAGGGCGAGCCAAAAACATTCAGTACTTC
CASRDGTGRAKNIQYF
>NA|NA|TRBV29-1|13|TRBJ2-7
TGCAGCGTGCTATTGCTACAGGTCAACGAGCAGTACTTC
CSVLLLQVNEQYF